This T cell receptor beta chain comes out of a study of stem cell transplantation in POMP-related autoinflammatory disease. Study in general: Hypothesis: faulty thymoproteasomes impair CD8+ T-cell selection, skewing TRB repertoires. After transplant, neutrophils and platelets showed 100% graft donor chimerism through one year. Findings and caveats of the study: PRAID patients trended toward lower TRB diversity and higher clonality in all analyzed T-cell subsets.

PRAID combined immunodeficiency and autoinflammation. Profiling relied on immunoSEQ multiplex PCR, and the TCRdb table lists in-frame clones only, not all of them. The sample includes tens of thousands of clones, approximately 91% of them seen just once. Note on this clone: Its antigen is undetermined.

Germline V gene data show CDR1 as KGHSH and CDR2 as LQKENI. Trimming left V 6 bases short and J 1 base short, with 12 bases between. This CDR3 spans 15 amino acids. This clonotype was obtained from a human patient with POMP-related autoinflammation and immune dysregulation (PRAID). Some T cells may be supplied by the graft donor. This rearrangement joins TRBV18 to TRBJ2-2; TRBD1 or TRBD2 may be the D gene (5 bases each). The sample in question was CD4+ T cells from PBMCs, obtained after stem cell transplantation. The CDR3 loop is CASSTGTGNTGELFF. The CDR3 DNA sequence: TGTGCCAGCTCGACCGGGACGGGGAACACCGGGGAGCTGTTTTTT.